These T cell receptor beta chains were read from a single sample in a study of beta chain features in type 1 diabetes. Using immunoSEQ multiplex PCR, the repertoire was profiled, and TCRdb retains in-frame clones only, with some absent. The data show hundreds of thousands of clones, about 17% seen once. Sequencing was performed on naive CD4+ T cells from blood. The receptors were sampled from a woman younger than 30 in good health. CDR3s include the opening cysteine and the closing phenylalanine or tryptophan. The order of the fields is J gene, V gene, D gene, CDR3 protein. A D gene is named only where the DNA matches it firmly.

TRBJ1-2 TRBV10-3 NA CAISGSRDIRGYTF
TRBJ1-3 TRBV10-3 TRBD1 CAISYQGAGNTIYF
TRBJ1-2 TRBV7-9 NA CASSLALSGTYGYTF
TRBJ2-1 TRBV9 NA CASSVGGGTEQFF
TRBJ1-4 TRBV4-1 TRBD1 CASSQGDSSEKLFF
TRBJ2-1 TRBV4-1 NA CASSHQRATGVDEQFF
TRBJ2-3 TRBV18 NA CASLTRDRSPDTQYF
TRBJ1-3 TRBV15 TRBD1 CATSRDRGSGNTIYF
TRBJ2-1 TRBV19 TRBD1 CATTPRGQGFVNEQFF
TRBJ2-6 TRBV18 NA CASSNGGPSGANVLTF
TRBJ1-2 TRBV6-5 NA CASRRALGPGYTF
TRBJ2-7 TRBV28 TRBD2 CASRFSGTSEQYF
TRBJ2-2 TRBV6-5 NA CASSNRVTGELFF
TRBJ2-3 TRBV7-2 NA CASSPGNIGPDTQYF
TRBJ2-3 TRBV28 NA CASSPRHRQTDTQYF
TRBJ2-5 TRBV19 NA CASSMASARGETQYF
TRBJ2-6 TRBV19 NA CASSPQLGHSGANVLTF
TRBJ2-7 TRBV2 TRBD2 CASTTGTSVREQYF
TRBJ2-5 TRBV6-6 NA CASSSQETQYF
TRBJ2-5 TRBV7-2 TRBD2 CASSLAQLAGGPYQETQYF
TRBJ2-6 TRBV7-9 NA CASSLGTKTGTGANVLTF
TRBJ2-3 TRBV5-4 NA CASSLWRQADTDTQYF
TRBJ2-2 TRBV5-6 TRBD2 CASSLKGGRIGELFF
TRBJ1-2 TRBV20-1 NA CSAGYGYTF
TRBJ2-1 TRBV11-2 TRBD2 CASSFTSGRAYEQFF
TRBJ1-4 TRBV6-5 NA CASSPRGEKLFF
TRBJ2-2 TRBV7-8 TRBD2 CASSLAMWEGKDGELFF